This TCR beta chain originates from a study of T cell responses to AZD1222 COVID-19 vaccine. Sequenced by immunoSEQ multiplex PCR; TCRdb stores in-frame clones only, minus some. The sample has about 150,000 clones; roughly 90% are singletons. Note on this clone: The antigen is unknown.

Whole-study findings and limits: Recipients of AZD1222 seropositive at baseline numbered only 6 or 7. Reportedly, nearly half of unique spike TCRs recognized epitopes outside B.1.351/B.1.1.7 mutations.

The CDR3 sequence is 14 residues long. Germline CDR1 is MGHRA and CDR2 is YSYEKL. Trimming removed 0 bases from V and 3 bases from J, with 8 bases in between. The input for sequencing was peripheral blood, taken on day 0 of MenACWY control vaccination. This clonotype was sampled from an adult in good health. The J gene is TRBJ1-2, the V gene TRBV4-1, with TRBD1 as a possible D gene (5 bases). The CDR3 loop reads CASSQEGEHYGYTF. CDR3 DNA sequence: TGCGCCAGCAGCCAAGAGGGGGAACACTATGGCTACACCTTC.